This T cell receptor beta chain is from a study of identical twins. V lost 5 bases and J 2 bases, leaving 9 bases between the germline ends. The germline V gene encodes CDR1 SGHTA and CDR2 FQGNSA. The CDR3 covers 13 residues. TCRdb used MiXCR to reprocess the 5' RACE reads, holding one entry per CDR3 protein. The sample carries 570,000 or so distinct CDR3 sequences, roughly 9.9% recorded once. These data were likewise used in another study, on yellow fever vaccine responses in identical twins.

The chain carries TRBV7-2 and TRBJ1-1; D is ambiguous. This TCR was sampled from a woman aged 18-29 years in good health. Sample: PBMCs. CDR3 amino acids: CASSPTINTEAFF. The CDR3, as DNA: TGTGCCAGCAGCCCAACTATTAACACTGAAGCTTTCTTT.